A single sample is the source of the 22 T cell receptor beta chains below, sequenced in a study of CD8 T cells in ankylosing spondylitis. Overall study findings and caveats: What seemed typical of ankylosing spondylitis blood was a TCR beta motif built from eight highly homologous variants.

No antigen has been assigned to these receptors. From the 5' RACE reads, TCRdb called clonotypes with MiXCR, one entry per CDR3 protein. The repertoire holds 100,000 or so distinct CDR3 sequences, with about 8.1% as singletons. Source material: blood, either unsorted or a sorted T cell fraction (not recorded which). The receptors come from a male donor with ankylosing spondylitis.

In this sample, this clonotype turned up many times. DNA for the CDR3: TGTGCCAGCAGCCTGGGACTAGCGGGAGGAGCGAACACCGGGGAGCTGTTTTTT. It encodes CASSLGLAGGANTGELFF. The V call is TRBV3-1, the J call TRBJ2-2; 15 nucleotides agree with TRBD2. Germline V gene data show CDR1 as LGHDT and CDR2 as YNNKEL (reference sequence). This CDR3 comprises 18 residues. V trimming: 4 bases; J trimming: 0 bases; junction bases outside the gene matches: 3. The variable domain in full, completed from reference TRBV3-1 and TRBJ2-2, reads DTAVSQTPKYLVTQMGNDKSIKCEQNLGHDTMYWYKQDSKKFLKIMFSYNNKELIINETVPNRFSPKSPDKAHLNLHINSLELGDSAVYFCASSLGLAGGANTGELFFGEGSRLTVL.

This clonotype was seen at least ten times. This chain connects TRBV19 to TRBJ2-7, with D perhaps matching TRBD1 (5 bases). Trimming stripped 1 base from V and 3 bases from J, with 10 bases between. Looked up from germline, CDR1 is LNHDA and CDR2 is SQIVND (reference sequence). The CDR3 is 14 residues long. Here the CDR3 reads CASSIGGAGYEQYV. CDR3 bases: TGTGCCAGTAGTATAGGGGGCGCCGGCTACGAGCAGTACGTC.

A few counts support this clonotype. J is TRBJ2-7 and V is TRBV7-9; 7 bases fit TRBD2. V gave up 3 bases and J gave up 9 bases; unmatched junction bases: 5. The CDR3 covers 12 residues. Germline assignment: CDR1 SEHNR and CDR2 FQNEAQ (reference sequence). CDR3 coding DNA: TGTGCCAGCAGCTTCGCGGGAGCCGCGCAGTACGTC. Translating it yields CASSFAGAAQYV.

V gene TRBV7-9 combines with J gene TRBJ2-3; TRBD2 might be the D (7 bases). The CDR3 runs 15 residues. V gave up 3 bases and J gave up 4 bases, with 14 bases separating them. Germline V gene lookup returns CDR1 SEHNR and CDR2 FQNEAQ (reference sequence). The CDR3 nucleotides read TGTGCCAGCAGCTTCTTCAGCGGGACATCAGATACGCAGTATTTT. Amino acid sequence: CASSFFSGTSDTQYF.

This clonotype has ten or more counts. The rearrangement joins TRBV12-3 or TRBV12-4 to TRBJ1-1; D not resolved. The CDR3 extends over 15 amino acids. Trimming cost V 2 bases and J 1 base, with 11 bases left between them. DNA of the CDR3: TGTGCCAGCAGTTTAAGGCTGGCAGGGAACACTGAAGCTTTCTTT. Translating gives CASSLRLAGNTEAFF.

The J gene is TRBJ1-5, the V gene TRBV4-1; TRBD1 aligns across 7 bases. Germline CDR1 and CDR2: MGHRA and YSYEKL. This CDR3 spans 16 amino acids. V shed 0 bases, J shed 2 bases, and the junction held 4 bases outside the gene matches. CDR3 in amino acids: CASSQDGQARNQPQHF. CDR3 nucleotides: TGCGCCAGCAGCCAAGATGGACAGGCTCGCAATCAGCCCCAGCATTTT.

The CDR3: CASSPWREGRGNEQFF. The CDR3 DNA is TGTGCCAGCAGTCCCTGGCGGGAGGGCCGGGGGAATGAGCAGTTCTTC. The chain recombines TRBV27 with TRBJ2-1, with 9 bases aligning to TRBD2. The CDR3 spans 16 residues. V dropped 5 bases and J dropped 7; count of bases not matched to a gene: 12. Germline CDR1 and CDR2: MNHEY and SMNVEV (reference sequence).

At least ten counts were recorded for this clonotype. The genes are TRBV6-1 and TRBJ1-2; possible D gene TRBD1, 6 bases. The CDR3 runs to 16 residues. Deletions cut 4 bases from V and 3 bases from J, with 18 bases between. The V gene's germline CDR1 is MNHNS and CDR2 SASEGT. CDR3 residues: CASSGSQGPPDYGYTF. In DNA form, the CDR3 reads TGTGCCAGCAGTGGGTCACAGGGACCCCCCGACTATGGCTACACCTTC.

The chain employs TRBV7-2 and TRBJ2-1; 14 nucleotides line up with TRBD2. The CDR3 is 16 amino acids. V shed 4 bases, J shed 7 bases, and the junction held 6 bases outside the gene matches. Germline-derived CDR1 and CDR2 are SGHTA and FQGNSA. CDR3 loop: CASSWRLAGGPNEQFF. In DNA, the CDR3 is TGTGCCAGCAGCTGGCGACTAGCGGGAGGGCCGAATGAGCAGTTCTTC.

The chain carries TRBV7-6 and TRBJ1-3, with no clear D. V lost 1 base, J lost 7 bases, and 14 bases lay in between. CDR3 size: 15 residues. CDR1 is SGHVS, CDR2 FNYEAQ, per germline. CDR3 DNA: TGTGCCAGCAGCTTAGGGGCCCAAGACTCGAACACCATATATTTT. Its protein product is CASSLGAQDSNTIYF.

This clonotype was counted only a few times. This chain uses TRBV4-1 with TRBJ1-2; D might be TRBD1 (6 bases). Germline CDR1 reads MGHRA; CDR2 reads YSYEKL. The CDR3 spans 16 residues. The V end lost 4 bases, the J end lost 5 bases, and 20 bases lay between the germline ends. CDR3 bases: TGCGCCAGCAGCCCCCGGTACCGAGAAGGGGGGTATGGCTACACCTTC. It yields the protein CASSPRYREGGYGYTF.

This clonotype turned up a few times. As DNA, the CDR3 is TGTGCCACCAGTGATCGAGGACCCCCAAGGAATGAGCAGTTCTTC. Its protein product is CATSDRGPPRNEQFF. The gene calls are TRBV24-1 and TRBJ2-1, with D hard to call. This CDR3 is 15 amino acids long. Germline lookup yields CDR1 KGHDR and CDR2 SFDVKD. V was cut by 3 bases and J by 7 bases, with 15 bases left in between.

This clonotype was detected many times. This chain joins TRBV4-1 and TRBJ2-1; perhaps TRBD1 as D (6 bases). The ends were cut back, 4 bases at V and 0 bases at J, with 10 bases in the middle. Germline CDR1 MGHRA, CDR2 YSYEKL. The CDR3 is 15 residues long. This chain's CDR3 is CASSPTGSSYNEQFF. The CDR3 nucleotides read TGCGCCAGCAGCCCTACAGGGAGCTCCTACAATGAGCAGTTCTTC.

In this sample, this clonotype turned up many times. The chain carries TRBV27 and TRBJ2-5; D is possibly TRBD2 (5 bases). Trimming took off 5 bases at V and 14 bases at J, with 18 bases between the two ends. The CDR3 spans 12 residues. CDR1 is MNHEY and CDR2 is SMNVEV in the germline V gene (reference sequence). The CDR3 sequence: CASSRGIGPLYF. CDR3 bases: TGTGCCAGCAGTCGGGGTATTGGACCCTTATACTTC.

The J gene is TRBJ1-4, the V gene TRBV13, with D possibly matching TRBD1 (6 bases). Germline assignment: CDR1 PRHDT and CDR2 FYEKMQ (reference sequence). There are 13 residues in the CDR3. Deletions cut 6 bases from V and 4 bases from J, with 9 bases between. CDR3 sequence: CASSLRGNEKLFF. As DNA, the CDR3 is TGTGCCAGCAGTCTCAGGGGTAATGAAAAACTGTTTTTT.

The chain carries TRBV5-4 and TRBJ2-5, with a possible D match to TRBD2 (5 bases). Germline loops: CDR1 SGHNT, CDR2 YYREEE (reference sequence). The V and J ends lost 4 bases and 1 base respectively, with 11 bases between them. This CDR3 contains 14 residues. CDR3 region: CASSPRGLQETQYF. The CDR3 DNA reads as TGTGCCAGCAGCCCCCGCGGGCTCCAAGAGACCCAGTACTTC.

This clonotype was seen a few times. The rearrangement links TRBV2 to TRBJ2-1, with D maybe TRBD2 (5 bases). CDR1 is SNHLY and CDR2 is FYNNEI in the germline V gene. V lost 6 bases and J lost 5, with 26 bases in between. This CDR3 is 18 amino acids long. The CDR3 DNA is TGTGCCAGCAGATCCAACCCGGGGATGGGCCTGGCAAACAATGAGCAGTTCTTC. This encodes CASRSNPGMGLANNEQFF. Full variable domain (missing parts from reference TRBV2 and TRBJ2-1): EPEVTQTPSHQVTQMGQEVILRCVPISNHLYFYWYRQILGQKVEFLVSFYNNEISEKSEIFDDQFSVERPDGSNFTLKIRSTKLEDSAMYFCASRSNPGMGLANNEQFFGPGTRLTVL.

The chain is built from TRBV12-3 or TRBV12-4 and TRBJ1-6, with D tentatively TRBD1 (5 bases). The CDR3 is made up of 12 amino acids. The V end lost 5 bases, the J end lost 10 bases, and 9 bases lay between the germline ends. CDR3 coding DNA: TGTGCCAGCAGTCCGGGACCGTCACCCCTCCACTTT. It translates to CASSPGPSPLHF.

The table lists this clonotype with a few counts. The chain carries TRBV6-1 and TRBJ1-4; no reliable D call. With 1 base removed from V and 7 bases from J, the gap between germline ends came to 10 bases. CDR3 length: 14 residues. The germline V gene encodes CDR1 MNHNS and CDR2 SASEGT. This CDR3 is CASSEGGWGEKLFF. The CDR3 DNA is TGTGCCAGCAGTGAAGGTGGTTGGGGTGAAAAACTGTTTTTT.

This clonotype was recorded a few times. The rearrangement joins TRBV11-3 to TRBJ2-1; D gene uncertain. The CDR3 length is 17 residues. Trimming shortened V by 0 bases and J by 5 bases, and 17 bases separated the two germline ends. Germline values: CDR1 SGHNT, CDR2 YENEEA. CDR3 coding DNA: TGTGCCAGCAGCTTAGACTGGCGAGAAGGTATTCACAATGAGCAGTTCTTC. It translates to CASSLDWREGIHNEQFF. The full variable domain, with the rest looked up from reference TRBV11-3 and TRBJ2-1, is EAGVVQSPRYKIIEKKQPVAFWCNPISGHNTLYWYLQNLGQGPELLIRYENEEAVDDSQLPKDRFSAERLKGVDSTLKIQPAELGDSAVYLCASSLDWREGIHNEQFFGPGTRLTVL.

This clonotype was observed at least ten times. One end of the junction fails to match germline, which may point to a read error. V and J are TRBV19 and TRBJ2-2; 7 nucleotides line up with TRBD1. This CDR3 has 13 amino acids. Germline V lookup: CDR1 LNHDA, CDR2 SQIVND (reference sequence). The CDR3 nucleotides read TGTGGCAGTAGGCAGGGGGTGACCGGGGAGCTGTTTTTT. It yields the protein CGSRQGVTGELFF.

This clonotype showed up many times. This chain links TRBV6-6 with TRBJ2-7, with D possibly matching TRBD1 (5 bases). The V gene's germline CDR1 is MNHNY and CDR2 SVGAGI (reference sequence). The CDR3 loop spans 12 amino acids. V was cut by 8 bases and J by 3 bases, with 11 bases left in between. CDR3: CASSGLGYEQYF. CDR3 DNA sequence: TGTGCCAGCTCAGGGCTGGGCTACGAGCAGTACTTC.